This passage covers 30 T cell receptor beta chains from one sample sequenced in a study of cytomegalovirus exposure and HLA in healthy donors. Repertoires were generated with immunoSEQ multiplex PCR, while TCRdb's copy carries only in-frame clones and drops some. The data hold 82,000 or so clones, with over 85% observed a single time. Sequenced sample: PBMCs. These receptor sequences come from a woman aged 18-30 years in good health and CMV-seronegative.

The chain links TRBV7-6 to TRBJ2-5; the D is unclear. Germline loops: CDR1 SGHVS, CDR2 FNYEAQ. The V gene lost 4 bases and the J gene lost 2 bases, with 5 bases spanning the gap. The CDR3 loop spans 12 amino acids. The CDR3 is CASSSLQETQYF. CDR3 DNA: TGTGCCAGCAGCTCCCTACAAGAGACCCAGTACTTC. Full variable domain (remainder filled in from reference TRBV7-6 and TRBJ2-5): GAGVSQSPRYKVTKRGQDVALRCDPISGHVSLYWYRQALGQGPEFLTYFNYEAQQDKSGLPNDRFSAERPEGSISTLTIQRTEQRDSAMYRCASSSLQETQYFGPGTRLLVL.

In this sample, this clone turned up once. The chain links TRBV2 to TRBJ2-7; D possibly corresponds to TRBD1 (6 bases). Deletions cut 6 bases from V and 1 base from J, with 19 bases between. Germline V gene sequence: CDR1 SNHLY, CDR2 FYNNEI. This CDR3 spans 16 amino acids. The CDR3 sequence is CASRAIAGTSSYEQYF. For the CDR3, the DNA is TGTGCCAGCAGAGCCATAGCCGGGACATCTTCCTACGAGCAGTACTTC.

The chain recombines TRBV4-3 with TRBJ1-5; D unresolved. The CDR3 extends over 13 amino acids. The V gene lost 1 base and the J gene lost 5 bases, with 6 bases spanning the gap. Looked up from germline, CDR1 is LGHNA and CDR2 is YSLEER. CDR3 sequence: CASSQVQDQPQHF. Here the CDR3 DNA reads TGCGCCAGCAGCCAAGTTCAGGATCAGCCCCAGCATTTT.

The rearrangement uses TRBV4-1 and TRBJ1-1; D is uncertain. Germline V gene lookup returns CDR1 MGHRA and CDR2 YSYEKL. This CDR3 has 13 residues. Deletions cut 3 bases from V and 8 bases from J, with 13 bases between. This CDR3 is CASSHPSGWEAFF. For the CDR3, the DNA is TGCGCCAGCAGCCACCCAAGCGGATGGGAAGCTTTCTTT.

This chain joins TRBV7-2 and TRBJ1-2; 7 bases align to TRBD1. From germline, CDR1 is SGHTA and CDR2 FQGNSA. J gave up 2 bases and V 3 bases, and 3 bases lay outside the gene matches. The CDR3 has 14 residues. The CDR3: CASSFPQGNYGYTF. The CDR3 DNA sequence: TGTGCCAGCAGCTTTCCACAGGGGAACTATGGCTACACCTTC.

The gene calls are TRBV5-6 and TRBJ1-1; TRBD1 might be the D (6 bases). The germline V and J ends were trimmed by 3 bases and 7 bases, with 22 bases remaining between them. The CDR3 is 16 residues long. Germline CDR1 reads SGHDT; CDR2 reads YYEEEE. The DNA of the CDR3 is TGTGCCAGCAGCTCCTTAAAACAGGGAGCGGCGTATGAAGCTTTCTTT. Its protein product is CASSSLKQGAAYEAFF.

The J gene is TRBJ2-2, the V gene TRBV2; D not resolved. Germline CDR1 SNHLY, CDR2 FYNNEI. Trimming removed 6 bases at V and 0 bases at J, with 11 bases between. This CDR3 has 15 amino acids. The CDR3 nucleotides are TGTGCCAGCAGCCAACCCAGGACGAACACCGGGGAGCTGTTTTTT. This gives the protein CASSQPRTNTGELFF.

The chain carries TRBV5-1 and TRBJ2-3, with a weak D call TRBD1 (6 bases). This CDR3 has 15 amino acids. Trimming took off 5 bases at V and 7 bases at J, with 20 bases between the two ends. Per germline, CDR1 SGHRS and CDR2 YFSETQ. In nucleotides, the CDR3 is TGCGCCAGCAGATCCTCGGCAGGGGTATCGAATACGCAGTATTTT. It encodes CASRSSAGVSNTQYF.

The rearrangement uses TRBV7-2 and TRBJ1-6; a possible D gene is TRBD1 (6 bases). Deletions cut 5 bases from V and 11 bases from J, with 10 bases between. In germline, CDR1 is SGHTA, CDR2 FQGNSA. This CDR3 contains 12 residues. CDR3 DNA sequence: TGTGCCAGCAGCCTACAGGGAGCACCCCTCCACTTT. Encoded protein: CASSLQGAPLHF.

This clone has a single count. CDR3 in amino acids: CASRGTVNTGELFF. CDR3 in DNA: TGTGCCAGTAGGGGGACAGTCAACACCGGGGAGCTGTTTTTT. The V gene is TRBV19, the J gene TRBJ2-2, with TRBD1 matching over 7 bases. The V and J ends lost 6 bases and 2 bases, in that order; junction bases with no gene match: 3. Germline V CDR1 and CDR2: LNHDA, SQIVND (reference sequence). CDR3 length equals 14 residues. The full variable domain, its missing parts supplied by reference TRBV19 and TRBJ2-2, is DGGITQSPKYLFRKEGQNVTLSCEQNLNHDAMYWYRQDPGQGLRLIYYSQIVNDFQKGDIAEGYSVSREKKESFPLTVTSAQKNPTAFYLCASRGTVNTGELFFGEGSRLTVL.

V gene TRBV19 combines with J gene TRBJ1-1, with D possibly TRBD1 on 5 matching bases. This CDR3 is 16 amino acids long. CDR1 and CDR2 (germline): LNHDA, SQIVND (reference sequence). Trimming removed 1 base from V and 1 base from J, with 13 bases in between. CDR3 in amino acids: CASSIAVRTSNTEAFF. CDR3 DNA: TGTGCCAGTAGTATAGCAGTCCGGACATCGAACACTGAAGCTTTCTTT.

This clone was recorded only once. CDR3 DNA: TGTGCCAGCAGTCCCCGAATGAGCGGGAGTAACAATGAGCAGTTCTTC. This codes for CASSPRMSGSNNEQFF. The rearrangement uses TRBV27 and TRBJ2-1; the match to TRBD2 covers 8 bases. Germline lookup yields CDR1 MNHEY and CDR2 SMNVEV (reference sequence). The CDR3 loop spans 16 amino acids. V dropped 5 bases and J dropped 5; count of bases not matched to a gene: 11.

The CDR3 coding sequence is TGTGCCAGCTCACTTGACAGATCCGAGCAGTACTTC. This sequence encodes CASSLDRSEQYF. J is TRBJ2-7 and V is TRBV18; the D gene is possibly TRBD1 (5 bases). V was cut by 4 bases and J by 6 bases, with 10 bases left in between. The germline CDR1 and CDR2 sequences are KGHSH and LQKENI. The CDR3 has 12 amino acids.

This clone was seen once. J is TRBJ1-4 and V is TRBV11-2, with D hard to call. Germline assignment: CDR1 SGHAT and CDR2 FQNNGV. Trimming shortened V by 6 bases and J by 6 bases, and 14 bases separated the two germline ends. This CDR3 has 14 amino acids. The CDR3 DNA reads TGTGCCAGCAGGAATAGGTCGGGATATGAAAAACTGTTTTTT. This gives the protein CASRNRSGYEKLFF.

The chain carries TRBV7-6 and TRBJ2-3, with 9 bases identical to TRBD2. V shed 2 bases, J shed 1 base, and the junction held 7 bases outside the gene matches. Germline CDR1 reads SGHVS; CDR2 reads FNYEAQ. The CDR3 consists of 17 residues. This CDR3 reads CASSLNPTSGRTDTQYF. CDR3 nucleotides: TGTGCCAGCAGCTTAAACCCGACTAGCGGACGCACAGATACGCAGTATTTT.

The chain is built from TRBV29-1 and TRBJ2-3; TRBD2 matches at 13 bases. The CDR3 has 17 amino acids. With 4 bases clipped from V and 5 bases from J, the junction kept 12 bases outside the gene matches. Germline V gene data show CDR1 as SQVTM and CDR2 as ANQGSEA. The CDR3 loop reads CSVAGTSGNPGGDTQYF. The CDR3 DNA reads TGCAGCGTTGCGGGGACTAGCGGGAACCCTGGAGGAGATACGCAGTATTTT.

This rearrangement joins TRBV16 to TRBJ2-2, with 11 bases identical to TRBD2. The ends lost 3 bases at V and 3 bases at J; junction bases unmatched: 12. Germline V gives CDR1 KGHSY, CDR2 FQNENV. The CDR3 spans 19 residues. The CDR3 DNA reads as TGTGCCAGCAGCCAGCTGAAGTATAGCGGGAGGGCCCACACCGGGGAGCTGTTTTTT. Translation: CASSQLKYSGRAHTGELFF.

This chain connects TRBV28 to TRBJ2-1; 11 bases map to TRBD2. Germline trimming cut 6 bases from V and 3 bases from J; bases unmatched to any gene: 7. Germline CDR1 is MDHEN and CDR2 is SYDVKM. CDR3 length: 16 amino acids. The CDR3 here is CASREPGTSGYNEQFF. For the CDR3, the DNA is TGTGCCAGCAGAGAGCCAGGGACTAGCGGCTACAATGAGCAGTTCTTC.

The chain recombines TRBV30 with TRBJ1-4; D gene unclear. Germline V gene sequence: CDR1 GTSNPN, CDR2 SVGIG (reference sequence). Trimming pared 5 bases from V and 8 bases from J, leaving 12 bases between. This CDR3 has 12 amino acids. The chain's CDR3 is CAWGADREKLFF. CDR3 nucleotides: TGTGCCTGGGGCGCGGATCGGGAAAAACTGTTTTTT.

This chain links TRBV28 with TRBJ1-4; a possible D gene is TRBD1 (5 bases). This CDR3 has 13 amino acids. The germline V gene encodes CDR1 MDHEN and CDR2 SYDVKM. V was shortened by 7 bases and J by 0 bases, with 6 bases between the two germline ends. The CDR3 sequence is CASTDTTNEKLFF. For the CDR3, the DNA is TGTGCCAGCACGGACACAACTAATGAAAAACTGTTTTTT.

The chain recombines TRBV28 with TRBJ2-7; TRBD2 agrees at 14 bases. Germline-derived CDR1 and CDR2 are MDHEN and SYDVKM. The CDR3 spans 17 residues. J was trimmed by 2 bases and V by 6 bases; bases with no gene match: 9. In DNA form, the CDR3 reads TGTGCCAGCAGCCGGGGACTAGCGGGAGAATGGGCCTACGAGCAGTACTTC. Translating gives CASSRGLAGEWAYEQYF.

J is TRBJ2-7 and V is TRBV19; 9 bases line up with TRBD2. V shed 3 bases, J shed 5 bases, and the junction held 8 bases outside the gene matches. Germline V gives CDR1 LNHDA, CDR2 SQIVND (reference sequence). The CDR3 totals 15 residues. The CDR3 DNA follows: TGTGCCAGTAGTATCATTGGTAGCGGGAGCCACGAGCAGTACTTC. Protein product: CASSIIGSGSHEQYF.

The chain uses TRBV11-2 and TRBJ1-2; D is unresolved. The CDR3 is 15 amino acids. Germline V gene data show CDR1 as SGHAT and CDR2 as FQNNGV. V dropped 5 bases and J dropped 5 bases, with 18 bases sitting between them. In DNA, the CDR3 is TGTGCCAGCAGCCCCTCGTGGGCTTTTGGTTATGGCTACACCTTC. Translating it yields CASSPSWAFGYGYTF.

A single count supports this clone. V gene TRBV9 combines with J gene TRBJ1-6, with a weak D call TRBD1 (5 bases). Germline V gene lookup returns CDR1 SGDLS and CDR2 YYNGEE. Trimming took 4 bases from V and 6 from J, leaving 11 bases between them. There are 14 residues in the CDR3. The DNA for the CDR3 is TGTGCCAGCAGCAACCGGGACTTTAATTCACCCCTCCACTTT. It yields the protein CASSNRDFNSPLHF. Drawing the rest from reference TRBV9 and TRBJ1-6, the complete variable domain is DSGVTQTPKHLITATGQRVTLRCSPRSGDLSVYWYQQSLDQGLQFLIQYYNGEERAKGNILERFSAQQFPDLHSELNLSSLELGDSALYFCASSNRDFNSPLHFGNGTRLTVT.

V gene TRBV18 combines with J gene TRBJ1-1, with D maybe TRBD1 (5 bases). The length of the CDR3 is 13 residues. The ends were cut back, 5 bases at V and 8 bases at J, with 15 bases in the middle. The germline gives CDR1 KGHSH, CDR2 LQKENI. Here the CDR3 DNA reads TGTGCCAGCTCAAGAGTAGGGGCCCTGGAAGCTTTCTTT. Translated, it gives CASSRVGALEAFF.

The chain couples TRBV10-3 to TRBJ1-6, with 8 bases identical to TRBD1. V shed 2 bases, J shed 7 bases, and the junction held 7 bases outside the gene matches. Germline assignment: CDR1 ENHRY and CDR2 SYGVKD. The CDR3 runs 16 residues. In DNA, the CDR3 is TGTGCCATCAGTGAGGGGCAGGGGGCTGGGAATTCACCCCTCCACTTT. Translating it yields CAISEGQGAGNSPLHF.

This chain connects TRBV11-2 to TRBJ2-1, with D possibly being TRBD1 (5 bases). V was pared by 3 bases and J by 9 bases, with 24 bases between. Per the germline V gene, CDR1 is SGHAT and CDR2 is FQNNGV. The CDR3 runs to 17 residues. The CDR3 coding sequence is TGTGCCAGCAGCTTTTTCCCTCCCCAGGGAACGGTGGGTGAGCAGTTCTTC. It encodes CASSFFPPQGTVGEQFF. Filled out from reference TRBV11-2 and TRBJ2-1, the complete variable domain reads EAGVAQSPRYKIIEKRQSVAFWCNPISGHATLYWYQQILGQGPKLLIQFQNNGVVDDSQLPKDRFSAERLKGVDSTLKIQPAKLEDSAVYLCASSFFPPQGTVGEQFFGPGTRLTVL.

The chain is built from TRBV27 and TRBJ2-3, with TRBD2 matching 11 bases. Germline CDR1 is MNHEY and CDR2 is SMNVEV (reference sequence). CDR3 length: 19 residues. Trimming removed 5 bases from V and 2 bases from J; junction bases left unmatched: 15. The CDR3 DNA sequence: TGTGCCAGCAGTCCCGGGGTAGCGGGGGGGAGTAGCGTCACAGATACGCAGTATTTT. As protein: CASSPGVAGGSSVTDTQYF.

This chain joins TRBV5-4 and TRBJ2-7; 10 bases are a match to TRBD1. The CDR3 extends over 14 amino acids. The germline gives CDR1 SGHNT, CDR2 YYREEE (reference sequence). Trimming cost V 4 bases and J 6 bases; bases outside gene matches: 7. This CDR3 reads CASSQNRDRGEQYF. The CDR3, as DNA: TGTGCCAGCAGCCAAAACCGGGACAGGGGCGAGCAGTACTTC.

The rearrangement links TRBV19 to TRBJ1-5; 10 bases match TRBD1. The CDR3 is 16 residues long. V gave up 5 bases and J gave up 2 bases; unmatched junction bases: 6. Germline V gives CDR1 LNHDA, CDR2 SQIVND (reference sequence). Written as DNA, the CDR3 is TGTGCCAGTAGTTTGGAAGGGACAGGGGGCAATCAGCCCCAGCATTTT. Encoded protein: CASSLEGTGGNQPQHF.